The 9 T cell receptor beta chains reported below all come from one sample, sequenced in a study of response to subunit inactivated influenza vaccine. TCRdb redid the calling of the RT-PCR reads with MiXCR, one entry per CDR3 protein. Among about 240,000 distinct CDR3 sequences listed, 10% to 15% were seen once. The sample was non-naive T cells sorted from PBMCs, taken approximately 15 days before vaccination. The receptors come from a man aged 45 to 65 who received an inactivated influenza vaccine.

The rearrangement joins TRBV2 to TRBJ2-1; D is undetermined. The CDR3 totals 14 residues. Germline lookup yields CDR1 SNHLY and CDR2 FYNNEI. Trimming cost V 6 bases and J 9 bases, with 18 bases left between them. The CDR3 reads CASRSEGRWSEQFF. CDR3 in DNA: TGTGCCAGCAGGTCCGAAGGTCGATGGAGTGAGCAGTTCTTC.

The chain couples TRBV7-9 to TRBJ2-1; tentative D call: TRBD2 (6 bases). V lost 3 bases, J lost 1 base, and 10 bases lay in between. The CDR3 sequence is 15 residues long. Germline CDR1 and CDR2: SEHNR and FQNEAQ (reference sequence). The CDR3 here is CASSLVADSYNEQFF. CDR3 sequence (DNA): TGTGCCAGCAGCTTGGTAGCGGATTCCTACAATGAGCAGTTCTTC.

A few counts support this clonotype. The chain is built from TRBV5-1 and TRBJ1-3; D is undetermined. The germline CDR1 and CDR2 sequences are SGHRS and YFSETQ. The CDR3 loop spans 16 amino acids. The V end was cut by 0 bases, the J end by 0 bases, with 10 bases between. This chain's CDR3 is CASSLDGASSGNTIYF. DNA of the CDR3: TGCGCCAGCAGCTTGGACGGAGCGAGCTCTGGAAACACCATATATTTT.

This clonotype was seen more than once but under ten times. The gene calls are TRBV6-2 or TRBV6-3 and TRBJ1-5; TRBD1 might be the D (6 bases). Trimming pared 6 bases from V and 3 bases from J, leaving 12 bases between. The CDR3 runs 14 residues. Per the germline V gene, CDR1 is MNHEY and CDR2 is SVGEGT. The CDR3 loop is CASRSTGANQPQHF. CDR3 in DNA: TGTGCCAGCAGATCGACAGGTGCCAATCAGCCCCAGCATTTT.

This clonotype was counted only a few times. CDR3 DNA sequence: TGTGCCAGCAGTTATGGGACCCTCCTGTTCCAAGAGACCCAGTACTTC. This codes for CASSYGTLLFQETQYF. The gene calls are TRBV6-2 or TRBV6-3 and TRBJ2-5; D is possibly TRBD1 or TRBD2 (5 bases each). The germline gives CDR1 MNHEY, CDR2 SVGEGT. With 3 bases removed from V and 1 base from J, the gap between germline ends came to 15 bases. This CDR3 has 16 amino acids.

This clonotype showed up many times. V gene TRBV3-1 combines with J gene TRBJ2-1; the match to TRBD2 covers 7 bases. CDR1 and CDR2 (germline): LGHDT, YNNKEL (reference sequence). CDR3 size: 15 residues. With 6 bases clipped from V and 4 bases from J, the junction kept 9 bases outside the gene matches. CDR3 DNA sequence: TGTGCCAGCAGTGATACGGGGGGTCCATACAATGAGCAGTTCTTC. Translating it yields CASSDTGGPYNEQFF.

This clonotype was found a few times. The rearrangement uses TRBV10-3 and TRBJ2-2; TRBD1 aligns across 7 bases. The CDR3 has 16 amino acids. Germline-derived CDR1 and CDR2 are ENHRY and SYGVKD. The trim removed 4 bases at V and 2 bases at J, leaving 7 bases unmatched. The DNA of the CDR3 is TGTGCCATCAGTGGTTACAGGGGCCGAAACACCGGGGAGCTGTTTTTT. Its translation is CAISGYRGRNTGELFF.

This clonotype was recorded at least ten times. The CDR3 coding sequence is TGTGCCAGCAGCCCTGTTAGAGTTTCCACCGGGGAGCTGTTTTTT. Translating it yields CASSPVRVSTGELFF. The chain is built from TRBV5-5 and TRBJ2-2; D not resolved. Germline CDR1 SGHKS, CDR2 YYEKEE (reference sequence). CDR3 size: 15 residues. Trimming shortened V by 4 bases and J by 4 bases, and 14 bases separated the two germline ends.

This chain uses TRBV10-3 with TRBJ2-3; D may be TRBD2 (5 bases). Germline V gene sequence: CDR1 ENHRY, CDR2 SYGVKD. There are 12 residues in the CDR3. With 7 bases removed from V and 4 bases from J, the gap between germline ends came to 9 bases. CDR3 DNA: TGTGCCATCAACGGAGGTCCAGATACGCAGTATTTT. Amino acid sequence: CAINGGPDTQYF.